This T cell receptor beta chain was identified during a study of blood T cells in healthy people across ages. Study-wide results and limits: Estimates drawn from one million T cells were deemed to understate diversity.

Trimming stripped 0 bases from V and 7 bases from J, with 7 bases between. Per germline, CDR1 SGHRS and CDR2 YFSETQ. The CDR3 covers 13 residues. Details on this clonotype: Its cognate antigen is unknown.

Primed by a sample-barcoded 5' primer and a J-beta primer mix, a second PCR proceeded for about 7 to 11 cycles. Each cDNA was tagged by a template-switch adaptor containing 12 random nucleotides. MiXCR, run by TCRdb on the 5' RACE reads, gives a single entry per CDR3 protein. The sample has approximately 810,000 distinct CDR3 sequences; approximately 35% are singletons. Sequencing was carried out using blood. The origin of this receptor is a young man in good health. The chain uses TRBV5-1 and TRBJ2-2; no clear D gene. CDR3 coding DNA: TGCGCCAGCAGCTTGGACAACGTCGGGGAGCTGTTTTTT. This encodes CASSLDNVGELFF.